This is a list of T cell receptor beta chains from one sample in a study of blood T cell repertoires in COVID-19. This table comes from immunoSEQ multiplex PCR, and its TCRdb copy is limited to in-frame clones, with some not included. The sample has roughly 250,000 clones, more than 75% seen once; the top ten hold 0.9% to 1%. The material sequenced was peripheral blood. The source of these receptors is a woman in her thirties or forties who had recovered from COVID-19. CDR3s include the opening cysteine and the closing phenylalanine or tryptophan. A D gene is named only where the DNA matches it firmly. Clone size is shown for a subset of rows, as once, few, many or a class of expanded clone.

clone size	V gene	J gene	D gene	CDR3 DNA	CDR3 protein
NA	TRBV5-1	TRBJ2-2	TRBD2	TGCGCCAGCAGCTTGGGACCTACGGGAGGTCGGACCGGGGAGCTGTTTTTT	CASSLGPTGGRTGELFF
NA	TRBV1	TRBJ2-5	NA	TGCACCAGCAGCCCGGGACTAGCGCTCTGGGGGACCCAGTACTTC	CTSSPGLALWGTQYF
NA	TRBV9	TRBJ1-2	TRBD1	TGTGCCAGCACCGACAGGGCGTATGGCTACACCTTC	CASTDRAYGYTF
NA	TRBV7-2	TRBJ2-3	TRBD2	TGTGCCAGCAGCCCGCGGACTAGCGGGAGAGGGGCAGATACGCAGTATTTT	CASSPRTSGRGADTQYF
NA	TRBV11-2	TRBJ2-1	TRBD2	TGTGCCAGCAGCTTAGCGGGACTACCAACCTACAATGAGCAGTTCTTC	CASSLAGLPTYNEQFF
NA	TRBV9	TRBJ2-5	TRBD1	TGTGCCAGCAGCCCAGGGGGCATGAGGGAGACCCAGTACTTC	CASSPGGMRETQYF
NA	TRBV7-2	TRBJ1-5	NA	TGTGCCAGCAGCTTATATTTGCAGGGCCGCAATCAGCCCCAGCATTTT	CASSLYLQGRNQPQHF
NA	TRBV7-2	TRBJ1-1	TRBD1	TGTGCCAGCAGCTTAGCCCCGGCAGGGGGCACTGAAGCTTTCTTT	CASSLAPAGGTEAFF
few	TRBV21-1	TRBJ2-2	NA	TGTGCCAGCAGCAAAAGGACCGGGACTAGCGGGACGAACACCGGGGAGCTGTTTTTT	CASSKRTGTSGTNTGELFF
NA	TRBV5-1	TRBJ1-1	NA	TGCGCCAGCAGCTACTACGGGGGGGAAGCTTTCTTT	CASSYYGGEAFF
NA	TRBV24-1	TRBJ2-5	TRBD2	TGTGCCACCAGTGACCCCGGGGGGAGAGAGACCCAGTACTTC	CATSDPGGRETQYF
NA	TRBV5-4	TRBJ1-4	TRBD1	TGTGCCAGCAGCCCGGGCCCGGGACAGGGTAACGAAAAACTGTTTTTT	CASSPGPGQGNEKLFF
NA	TRBV7-9	TRBJ1-2	NA	TGTGCCAGCAGCCAAGGCACTCCCCTGCGGGGCTACACCTTC	CASSQGTPLRGYTF
NA	TRBV6-6	TRBJ2-5	NA	TGTGCCAGCAGTTATGGCCCCCAAGAGACCCAGTACTTC	CASSYGPQETQYF
NA	TRBV7-8	TRBJ1-1	NA	TGTGCCAGCAGCTCCCTAACACTAAACACTGAAGCTTTCTTT	CASSSLTLNTEAFF
NA	TRBV9	TRBJ2-1	NA	TGTGCCAGCAGCGAGCACGAAGGGAGCGGCAATGAGCAGTTCTTC	CASSEHEGSGNEQFF
NA	TRBV11-2	TRBJ1-1	TRBD1	TGTGCCAGCAGCGAGGGGGTTGGGACAGGGGGACCTGAAGCTTTCTTT	CASSEGVGTGGPEAFF
NA	TRBV4-1	TRBJ1-2	NA	TGCGCCAGCAGCCACTGGACAGTACCCGGCTACACCTTC	CASSHWTVPGYTF
NA	TRBV18	TRBJ1-1	NA	TGTGCCAGCTCCCCCTCGAACACTGAAGCTTTCTTT	CASSPSNTEAFF
NA	TRBV7-9	TRBJ2-5	NA	TGTGCCAGCAGCTTGCCGCGCGGGACCCAAGAGACCCAGTACTTC	CASSLPRGTQETQYF
few	TRBV25-1	TRBJ1-4	TRBD1	TGTGCCAGCAGTCCCCCGTCCACAGGGGGCTTGGGAAAACTGTTTTTT	CASSPPSTGGLGKLFF
NA	TRBV7-7	TRBJ2-1	NA	TGTGCTAGCAGCTTCCGTGCTAGCATTCCCTACAATGAGCAGTTCTTC	CASSFRASIPYNEQFF
NA	TRBV5-1	TRBJ2-5	TRBD2	TGCGCCAGCAGCTTGGGGCTAGCGGGACCCCAAGAGACCCAGTACTTC	CASSLGLAGPQETQYF
NA	TRBV28	TRBJ1-2	NA	TGTGCCAGCAGTCCAGGCGGGCGGGCCCTAAACTATGGCTACACCTTC	CASSPGGRALNYGYTF